The 21 T cell receptor beta chains below all came from one sample that was sequenced in a study of radiotherapy plus CTLA-4 blockade in lung cancer. This table comes from immunoSEQ multiplex PCR, and its TCRdb copy is limited to in-frame clones, with some not included. The table includes over 80,000 clones, about 83% detected once. This specimen was peripheral blood, taken from a patient treated with radiotherapy plus ipilimumab. These receptors all come from a human donor with non-small cell lung cancer who had stable disease on radiotherapy plus ipilimumab.

This sequence joins TRBV6-5 and TRBJ1-2; a weak D match, TRBD1 (5 bases). The V end was cut by 6 bases, the J end by 2 bases, with 10 bases between. CDR3 length: 13 residues. Germline assignment: CDR1 MNHEY and CDR2 SVGAGI. The CDR3 spells CASRVGENYGYTF. In DNA form, the CDR3 reads TGTGCCAGCAGAGTGGGGGAGAACTATGGCTACACCTTC.

This clone was seen only once. The chain is built from TRBV6-4 and TRBJ2-7, with TRBD1 matching 7 bases. The ends lost 0 bases at V and 2 bases at J; junction bases unmatched: 7. This CDR3 has 16 amino acids. Per germline, CDR1 MRHNA and CDR2 SNTAGT. Here the CDR3 reads CASSDSPGTATYEQYF. The CDR3 DNA sequence: TGTGCCAGCAGTGACTCTCCGGGGACAGCGACCTACGAGCAGTACTTC.

This clone was found once. The J gene is TRBJ1-3, the V gene TRBV7-2; D gene uncertain. Trimming pared 4 bases from V and 4 bases from J, leaving 17 bases between. Germline assignment: CDR1 SGHTA and CDR2 FQGNSA. The CDR3 loop spans 16 amino acids. This CDR3 reads CASSSQFGESGNTIYF. CDR3 sequence (DNA): TGTGCCAGCAGCTCTCAATTCGGTGAATCGGGAAACACCATATATTTT.

The chain employs TRBV19 and TRBJ2-1; D remains unclear. V was shortened by 0 bases and J by 0 bases, with 12 bases between the two germline ends. The CDR3 runs 17 residues. The germline CDR1 and CDR2 sequences are LNHDA and SQIVND (reference sequence). The CDR3 DNA reads TGTGCCAGTAGTATAGATCTTGGGCGGAGCTCCTACAATGAGCAGTTCTTC. It is translated as CASSIDLGRSSYNEQFF.

The chain joins TRBV6-4 to TRBJ2-1; D is undetermined. Germline-derived CDR1 and CDR2 are MRHNA and SNTAGT. V lost 6 bases and J 6 bases, leaving 12 bases between the germline ends. The CDR3 length is 13 residues. The CDR3 DNA follows: TGTGCCAGCAGCTTTGATTTATTCAATGAGCAGTTCTTC. Its protein product is CASSFDLFNEQFF.

The chain recombines TRBV29-1 with TRBJ2-4, with 7 bases that match TRBD1. Trimming cost V 1 base and J 3 bases; bases outside gene matches: 12. The CDR3 consists of 17 residues. CDR1 SQVTM and CDR2 ANQGSEA come from the germline V gene. In DNA, the CDR3 is TGCAGCGTTGAAGGGACAGGTGAGGGGTTGGTCAAAAACATTCAGTACTTC. Translation: CSVEGTGEGLVKNIQYF.

Notes on this clone: At one end, the junction sequence differs from germline, possibly due to a read error. This chain links TRBV18 with TRBJ1-3; tentatively, D is TRBD1 (6 bases). The germline gives CDR1 KGHSH, CDR2 LQKENI. This CDR3 region has 14 residues. The DNA of the CDR3 is TGTGCCAGCTCGCCACAGGGAGCTGGAAACACCATATATTTT. Its translation is CASSPQGAGNTIYF.

V is TRBV6-1 and J is TRBJ1-2; D unclear. The V end was cut by 2 bases, the J end by 4 bases, with 8 bases between. The germline CDR1 and CDR2 sequences are MNHNS and SASEGT. This CDR3 is 13 amino acids long. Here the CDR3 reads CASSERALYGYTF. CDR3 bases: TGTGCCAGCAGTGAAAGGGCACTCTATGGCTACACCTTC.

The J gene is TRBJ1-6, the V gene TRBV6-1; 7 nucleotides align to TRBD1. The CDR3 consists of 15 residues. The germline gives CDR1 MNHNS, CDR2 SASEGT. J was trimmed by 9 bases and V by 7 bases; bases with no gene match: 12. The CDR3 loop is CASTTDRALGSPLHF. The CDR3 DNA reads TGTGCCAGCACTACTGACAGGGCACTGGGTTCACCCCTCCACTTT.

This clone was picked up a small number of times. The chain combines TRBV11-2 with TRBJ2-7, with D hard to call. Trimming removed 4 bases from V and 3 bases from J, with 4 bases in between. This CDR3 contains 11 residues. The germline gives CDR1 SGHAT, CDR2 FQNNGV. The CDR3 bases are TGTGCCAGCAGCTCCATCTACGAGCAGTACTTC. Amino acid sequence: CASSSIYEQYF.

V is TRBV27 and J is TRBJ2-1; no clear D gene. Germline CDR1 reads MNHEY; CDR2 reads SMNVEV (reference sequence). There are 12 residues in the CDR3. V lost 3 bases to trimming and J lost 5 bases, with 5 bases between them. The CDR3 coding sequence is TGTGCCAGCAGTTTCCAAAACAATGAGCAGTTCTTC. This sequence encodes CASSFQNNEQFF.

In its sample, this clone was seen once. The chain uses TRBV6-5 and TRBJ1-1, with D unresolved. Germline assignment: CDR1 MNHEY and CDR2 SVGAGI. This CDR3 has 14 amino acids. V dropped 7 bases and J dropped 7 bases, with 19 bases sitting between them. The CDR3 DNA reads as TGTGCCAGCAATCCCTCGGGCGCACAGCGTGAAGCTTTCTTT. Translated, it gives CASNPSGAQREAFF.

This sequence joins TRBV30 and TRBJ2-1; D is possibly TRBD2 (7 bases). The V end lost 1 base, the J end lost 10 bases, and 17 bases lay between the germline ends. This CDR3 spans 14 amino acids. Germline V gene data show CDR1 as GTSNPN and CDR2 as SVGIG (reference sequence). In DNA form, the CDR3 reads TGTGCCTGGAGTGGCTCGATACAGGGAGGGGAGCAGTTCTTC. This sequence encodes CAWSGSIQGGEQFF.

The V call is TRBV7-3, the J call TRBJ2-1; D tentatively reads TRBD1 or TRBD2 (5 bases each). The CDR3 length is 18 residues. Germline V gene lookup returns CDR1 SGHTA and CDR2 FQGTGA. V shed 2 bases and J shed 0 bases, with 17 bases lying between them. CDR3 DNA sequence: TGTGCCAGCAGCTTATGGGCCGGGGCAGGTGGCTCCTACAATGAGCAGTTCTTC. It codes for CASSLWAGAGGSYNEQFF.

The gene calls are TRBV19 and TRBJ1-4; 12 bases map to TRBD1. After removal of 6 bases from V and 10 bases from J, the junction contained 6 bases not matched to a gene. The CDR3 sequence is 14 residues long. Germline CDR1 and CDR2: LNHDA and SQIVND (reference sequence). The CDR3 DNA reads TGTGCCAGTAGCGCCGGGACAGGGGGCACAAAACTGTTTTTT. Its protein product is CASSAGTGGTKLFF.

This clone was picked up one time. The V call is TRBV6-1, the J call TRBJ1-1; D unclear. The CDR3 contains 13 residues. V was clipped by 0 bases and J by 0 bases, with 2 bases between them. CDR1 is MNHNS, CDR2 SASEGT, per germline. The CDR3 loop is CASSEALNTEAFF. DNA of the CDR3: TGTGCCAGCAGTGAAGCCTTGAACACTGAAGCTTTCTTT.

The chain employs TRBV6-6 and TRBJ2-7; a weak D match, TRBD2 (6 bases). This CDR3 has 14 residues. Germline CDR1 is MNHNY and CDR2 is SVGAGI (reference sequence). The V end lost 4 bases, the J end lost 1 base, and 11 bases lay between the germline ends. The CDR3 DNA is TGTGCCAGCAGTTCCGTGGGACTGTCCTACGAGCAGTACTTC. Encoded protein: CASSSVGLSYEQYF.

This chain connects TRBV13 to TRBJ2-1, with 11 bases that match TRBD2. V dropped 1 base and J dropped 10; count of bases not matched to a gene: 12. The CDR3 sequence is 17 residues long. Germline V gene lookup returns CDR1 PRHDT and CDR2 FYEKMQ (reference sequence). As DNA, the CDR3 is TGTGCCAGCAGCTTAGAGAAAGGGCTAGCGGGAGGACACGAGCAGTTCTTC. This sequence encodes CASSLEKGLAGGHEQFF.

CDR3 residues: CASKREGGTDTQYF. For the CDR3, the DNA is TGTGCCAGCAAACGGGAGGGAGGCACAGATACGCAGTATTTT. The J gene is TRBJ2-3, the V gene TRBV2; 8 bases are a match to TRBD2. Germline V gives CDR1 SNHLY, CDR2 FYNNEI. The V gene end was trimmed by 7 bases and the J gene end by 1 base; junction bases not matched to a gene: 4. This CDR3 is 14 amino acids long.

V usage is TRBV7-3 and J usage is TRBJ1-6; D remains ambiguous. Germline lookup yields CDR1 SGHTA and CDR2 FQGTGA. V shed 4 bases and J shed 5 bases, with 9 bases lying between them. The CDR3 sequence is 14 residues long. The CDR3 spells CASSYGVNNSPLHF. The CDR3 DNA follows: TGTGCCAGCAGCTACGGGGTTAATAATTCACCCCTCCACTTT.

The gene calls are TRBV5-4 and TRBJ1-2; unclear D gene. CDR1 and CDR2 from the germline V gene are SGHNT and YYREEE (reference sequence). This CDR3 region has 12 residues. Trimming shortened V by 0 bases and J by 2 bases, and 2 bases separated the two germline ends. The CDR3 DNA reads as TGTGCCAGCAGCTTGGTGAACTATGGCTACACCTTC. Translating gives CASSLVNYGYTF.